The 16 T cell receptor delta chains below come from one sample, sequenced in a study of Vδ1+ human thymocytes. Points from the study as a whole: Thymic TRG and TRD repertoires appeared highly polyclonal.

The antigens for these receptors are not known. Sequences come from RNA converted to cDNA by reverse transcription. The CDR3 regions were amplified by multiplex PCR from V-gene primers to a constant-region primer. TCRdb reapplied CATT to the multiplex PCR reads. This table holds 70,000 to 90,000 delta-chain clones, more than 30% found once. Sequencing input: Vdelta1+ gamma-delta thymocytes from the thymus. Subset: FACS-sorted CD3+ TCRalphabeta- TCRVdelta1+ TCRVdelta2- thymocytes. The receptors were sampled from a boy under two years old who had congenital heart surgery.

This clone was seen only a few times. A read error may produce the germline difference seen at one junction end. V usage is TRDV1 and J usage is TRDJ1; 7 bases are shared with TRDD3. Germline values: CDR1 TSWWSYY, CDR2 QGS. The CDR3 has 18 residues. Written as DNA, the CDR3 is TGTGCCCTTGGGGCCGTCCCTCTTCGGGGGATGTACACCGATAAACTCATCTTT. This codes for CALGAVPLRGMYTDKLIF.

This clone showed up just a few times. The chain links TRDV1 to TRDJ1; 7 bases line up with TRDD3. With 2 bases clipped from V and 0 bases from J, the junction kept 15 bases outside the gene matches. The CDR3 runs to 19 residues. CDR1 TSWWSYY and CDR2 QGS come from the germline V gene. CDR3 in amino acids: CALGECRGIYSRYTDKLIF. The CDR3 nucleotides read TGTGCTCTTGGGGAATGCCGGGGGATTTACTCCCGTTACACCGATAAACTCATCTTT.

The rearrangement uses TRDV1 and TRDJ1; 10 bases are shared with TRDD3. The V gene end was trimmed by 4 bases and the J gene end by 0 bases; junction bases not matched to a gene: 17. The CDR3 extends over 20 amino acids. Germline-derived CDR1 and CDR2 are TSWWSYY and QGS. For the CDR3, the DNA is TGTGCTCTTGGGGTCCTCATAGGGGGATACGCGCTGTCGGACACCGATAAACTCATCTTT. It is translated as CALGVLIGGYALSDTDKLIF.

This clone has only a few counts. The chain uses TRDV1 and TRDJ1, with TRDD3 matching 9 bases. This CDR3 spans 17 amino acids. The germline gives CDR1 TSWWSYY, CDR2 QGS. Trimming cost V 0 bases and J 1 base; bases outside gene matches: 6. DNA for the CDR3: TGTGCTCTTGGGGAACTATGGGGGATATGGGCCACCGATAAACTCATCTTT. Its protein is CALGELWGIWATDKLIF.

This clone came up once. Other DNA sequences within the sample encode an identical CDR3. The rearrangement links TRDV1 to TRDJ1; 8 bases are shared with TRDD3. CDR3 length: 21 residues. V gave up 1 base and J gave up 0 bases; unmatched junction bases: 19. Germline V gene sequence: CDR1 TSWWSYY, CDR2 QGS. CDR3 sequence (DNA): TGTGCTCTTGGGGAACGGCGTTGGGGATACTTTTGGGGGACGTACACCGATAAACTCATCTTT. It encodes CALGERRWGYFWGTYTDKLIF.

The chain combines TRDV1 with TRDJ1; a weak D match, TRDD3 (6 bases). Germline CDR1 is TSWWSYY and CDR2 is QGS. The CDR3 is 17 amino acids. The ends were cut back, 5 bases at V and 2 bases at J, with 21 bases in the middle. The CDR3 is CALGKGPRGTGTDKLIF. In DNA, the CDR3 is TGTGCTCTTGGGAAGGGTCCACGAGGTACTGGGACCGATAAACTCATCTTT.

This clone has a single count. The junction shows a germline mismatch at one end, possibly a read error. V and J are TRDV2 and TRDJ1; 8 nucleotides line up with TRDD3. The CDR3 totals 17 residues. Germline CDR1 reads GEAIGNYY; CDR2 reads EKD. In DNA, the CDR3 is TGTGCCTGTGCCTTATCCTACTGGGGGCTTTACACAGATAAACTCATCTTT. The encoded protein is CACALSYWGLYTDKLIF.

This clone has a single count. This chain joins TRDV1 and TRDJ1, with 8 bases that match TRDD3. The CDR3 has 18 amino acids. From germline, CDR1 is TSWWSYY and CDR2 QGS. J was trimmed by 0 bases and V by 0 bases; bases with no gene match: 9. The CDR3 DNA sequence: TGTGCTCTTGGGGAACTGGGCTCGGGGATACATTACACCGATAAACTCATCTTT. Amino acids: CALGELGSGIHYTDKLIF.

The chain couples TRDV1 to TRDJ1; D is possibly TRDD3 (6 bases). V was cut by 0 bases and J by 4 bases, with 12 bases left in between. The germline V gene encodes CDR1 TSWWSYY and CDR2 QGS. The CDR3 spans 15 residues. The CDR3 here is CALGELTGGDDKLIF. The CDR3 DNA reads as TGTGCTCTTGGGGAACTAACCGGGGGAGACGATAAACTCATCTTT.

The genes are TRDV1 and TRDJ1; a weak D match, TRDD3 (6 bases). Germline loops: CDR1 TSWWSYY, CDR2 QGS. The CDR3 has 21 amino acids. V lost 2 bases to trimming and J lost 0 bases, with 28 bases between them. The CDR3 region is CALGELGTCGDSREYTDKLIF. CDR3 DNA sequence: TGTGCTCTTGGGGAATTAGGTACGTGTGGGGATTCGAGGGAGTACACCGATAAACTCATCTTT.

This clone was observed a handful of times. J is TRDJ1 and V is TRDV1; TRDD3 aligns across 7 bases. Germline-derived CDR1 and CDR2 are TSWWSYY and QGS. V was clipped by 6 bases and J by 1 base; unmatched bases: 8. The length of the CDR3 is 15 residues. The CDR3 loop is CALGTLGITTDKLIF. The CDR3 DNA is TGTGCTCTTGGTACTCTGGGGATAACCACCGATAAACTCATCTTT.

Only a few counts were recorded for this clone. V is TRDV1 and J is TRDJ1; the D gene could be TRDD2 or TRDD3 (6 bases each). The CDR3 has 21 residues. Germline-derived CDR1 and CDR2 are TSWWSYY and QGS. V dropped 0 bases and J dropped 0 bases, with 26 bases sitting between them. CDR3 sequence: CALGELAPTRGRGCNTDKLIF. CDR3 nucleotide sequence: TGTGCTCTTGGGGAACTGGCTCCTACCCGTGGGAGGGGATGTAACACCGATAAACTCATCTTT.

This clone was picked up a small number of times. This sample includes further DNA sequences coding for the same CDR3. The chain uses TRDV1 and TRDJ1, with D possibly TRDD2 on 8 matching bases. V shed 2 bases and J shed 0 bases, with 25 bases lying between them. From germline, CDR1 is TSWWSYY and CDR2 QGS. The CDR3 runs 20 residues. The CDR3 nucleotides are TGTGCTCTTGGGGAATCCCGCCTTCCTAGAGGGATACCTTACACCGATAAACTCATCTTT. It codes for CALGESRLPRGIPYTDKLIF.

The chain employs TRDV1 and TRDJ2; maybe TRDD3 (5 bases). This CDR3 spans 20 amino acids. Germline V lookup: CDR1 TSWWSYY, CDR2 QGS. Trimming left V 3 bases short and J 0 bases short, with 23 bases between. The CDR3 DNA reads TGTGCTCTTGGGGACCTAGAGGGGGCGGGGACCCGAGCTTTGACAGCACAACTCTTCTTT. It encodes CALGDLEGAGTRALTAQLFF.

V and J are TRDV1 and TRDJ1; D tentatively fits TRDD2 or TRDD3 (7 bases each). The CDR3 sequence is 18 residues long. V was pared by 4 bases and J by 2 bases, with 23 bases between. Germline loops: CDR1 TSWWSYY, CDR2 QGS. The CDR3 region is CALGAPFLLGIPTDKLIF. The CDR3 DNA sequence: TGTGCTCTTGGGGCACCATTCCTACTGGGGATTCCTACCGATAAACTCATCTTT.

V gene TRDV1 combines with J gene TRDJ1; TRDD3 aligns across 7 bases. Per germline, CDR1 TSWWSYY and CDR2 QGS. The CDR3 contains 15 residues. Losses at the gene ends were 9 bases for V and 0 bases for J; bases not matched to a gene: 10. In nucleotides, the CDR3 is TGTGCTCTCCCAGAAAACGGGGGATACACCGATAAACTCATCTTT. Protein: CALPENGGYTDKLIF.